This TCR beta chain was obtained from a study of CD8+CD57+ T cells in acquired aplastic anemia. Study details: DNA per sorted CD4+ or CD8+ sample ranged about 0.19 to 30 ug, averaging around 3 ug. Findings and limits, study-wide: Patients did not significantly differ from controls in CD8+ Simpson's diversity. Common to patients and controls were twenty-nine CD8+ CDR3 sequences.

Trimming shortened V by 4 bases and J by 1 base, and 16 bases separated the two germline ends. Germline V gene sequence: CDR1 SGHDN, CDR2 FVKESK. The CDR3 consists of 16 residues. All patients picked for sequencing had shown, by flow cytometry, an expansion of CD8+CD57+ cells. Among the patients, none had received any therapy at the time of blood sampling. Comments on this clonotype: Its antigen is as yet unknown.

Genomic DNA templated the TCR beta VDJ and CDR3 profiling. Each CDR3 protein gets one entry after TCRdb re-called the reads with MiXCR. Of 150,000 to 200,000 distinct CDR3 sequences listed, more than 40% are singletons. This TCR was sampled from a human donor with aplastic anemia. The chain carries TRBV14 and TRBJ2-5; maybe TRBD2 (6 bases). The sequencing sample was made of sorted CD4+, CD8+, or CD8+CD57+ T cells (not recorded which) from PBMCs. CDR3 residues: CASSPGGPSVQETQYF. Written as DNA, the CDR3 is TGTGCCAGCAGCCCCGGGGGTCCGTCCGTCCAAGAGACCCAGTACTTC.